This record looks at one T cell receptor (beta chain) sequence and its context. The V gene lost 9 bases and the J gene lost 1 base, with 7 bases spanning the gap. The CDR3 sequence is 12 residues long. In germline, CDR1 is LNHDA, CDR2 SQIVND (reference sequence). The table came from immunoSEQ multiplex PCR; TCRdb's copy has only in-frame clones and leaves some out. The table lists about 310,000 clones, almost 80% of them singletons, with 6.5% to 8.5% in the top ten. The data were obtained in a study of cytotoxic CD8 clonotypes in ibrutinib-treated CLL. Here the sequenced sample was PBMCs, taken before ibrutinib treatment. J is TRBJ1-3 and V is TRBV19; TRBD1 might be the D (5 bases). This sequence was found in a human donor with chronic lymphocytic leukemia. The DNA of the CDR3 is TGTGCCAGCCCAGGGTCTGGAAACACCATATATTTT. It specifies CASPGSGNTIYF.